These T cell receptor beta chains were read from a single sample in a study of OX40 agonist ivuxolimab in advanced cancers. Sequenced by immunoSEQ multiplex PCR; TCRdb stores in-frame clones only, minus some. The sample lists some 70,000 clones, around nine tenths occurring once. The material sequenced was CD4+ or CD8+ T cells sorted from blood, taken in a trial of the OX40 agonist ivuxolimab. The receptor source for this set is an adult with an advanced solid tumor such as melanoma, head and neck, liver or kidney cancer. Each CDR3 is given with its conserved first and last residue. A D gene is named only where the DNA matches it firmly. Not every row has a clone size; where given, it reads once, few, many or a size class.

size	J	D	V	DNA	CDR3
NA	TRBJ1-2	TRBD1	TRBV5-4	TGTGCCAGCAGCCAGCAGGGGGATGCGTATGGCTACACCTTC	CASSQQGDAYGYTF
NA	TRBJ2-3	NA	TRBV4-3	TGCGCCAGCAGCCAAAGACTTCCCGATACGCAGTATTTT	CASSQRLPDTQYF
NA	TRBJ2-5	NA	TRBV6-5	TGTGCCAGCAGTTACGAAGAGACCCAGTACTTC	CASSYEETQYF
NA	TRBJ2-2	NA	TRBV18	TGTGCCAGCTCACGAACCACTGCTATTTCCACCGGGGAGCTGTTTTTT	CASSRTTAISTGELFF
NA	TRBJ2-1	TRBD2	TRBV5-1	TGCGCCAGCAGCTTTAGCGGGGGGATCTACAATGAGCAGTTCTTC	CASSFSGGIYNEQFF
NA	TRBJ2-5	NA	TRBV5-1	TGCGCCAGCAGCATGGGACTGACTAAAGAGACCCAGTACTTC	CASSMGLTKETQYF
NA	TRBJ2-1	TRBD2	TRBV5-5	TGTGCCAGCAGCGTCGGGGGGGCCTACAATGAGCAGTTCTTC	CASSVGGAYNEQFF
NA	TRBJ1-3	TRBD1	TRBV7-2	TGTGCCAGCAGCCCCACAGGGGGATACTCTGGAAACACCATATATTTT	CASSPTGGYSGNTIYF
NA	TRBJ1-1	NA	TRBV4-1	TGCGCCAGCAGCCACGGCCCCAAGCAAGCTTTCTTT	CASSHGPKQAFF
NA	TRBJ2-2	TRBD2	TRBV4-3	TGCGCCAGCAGCCAAGATCTAGCGGGAGGGCCGGGCGGGGAGCTGTTTTTT	CASSQDLAGGPGGELFF
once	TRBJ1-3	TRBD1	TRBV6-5	TGTGCCAGCAGAAGGGACAGGACCTCTGGAAACACCATATATTTT	CASRRDRTSGNTIYF